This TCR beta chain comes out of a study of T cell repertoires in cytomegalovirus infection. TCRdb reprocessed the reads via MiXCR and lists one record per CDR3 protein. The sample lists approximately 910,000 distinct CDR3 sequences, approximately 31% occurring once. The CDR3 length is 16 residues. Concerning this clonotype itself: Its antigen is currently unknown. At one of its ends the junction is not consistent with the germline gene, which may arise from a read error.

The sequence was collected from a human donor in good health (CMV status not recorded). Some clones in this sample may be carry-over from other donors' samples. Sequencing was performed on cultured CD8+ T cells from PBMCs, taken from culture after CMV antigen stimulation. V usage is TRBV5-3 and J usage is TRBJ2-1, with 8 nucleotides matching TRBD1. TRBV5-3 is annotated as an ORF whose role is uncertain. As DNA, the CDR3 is TGTGCCAGCAGCTCCCGAGACAGGGGATCCTACAATGAGCAGTTCTTC. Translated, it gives CASSSRDRGSYNEQFF.